This T cell receptor beta chain was sequenced during a study of beta chain features in type 1 diabetes. Study background: Age and gender were similar between patients and healthy donors, as were cell yields. Study-wide points: Junctions at VDJ sites from type 1 diabetes patients had fewer insertions and more deletions. Cells carrying high TCR expression could end up over-represented when cDNA is sequenced. Researchers caution that PCR might favor shorter templates, equally among patients and controls.

Of the isolated RNA, all was reverse transcribed, and so the sequenced material was expressed TCRB transcripts. Sequencing was performed with immunoSEQ multiplex PCR; in TCRdb, only in-frame clones are kept and a portion is missing. The repertoire holds hundreds of thousands of clones, with roughly 8% as singletons. This clone was detected only a few times. Antigen unknown. V was clipped by 0 bases and J by 1 base, with 10 bases between them. CDR3 size: 15 residues. Per germline, CDR1 SGHNT and CDR2 YYREEE (reference sequence). The gene calls are TRBV5-4 and TRBJ2-5, with unresolved D. The sample consisted of central memory CD4+ T cells from blood. This receptor was obtained from a woman aged 18-29 years in good health. CDR3 in amino acids: CASSLALSGQETQYF. CDR3 DNA sequence: TGTGCCAGCAGCTTGGCGCTCTCGGGCCAAGAGACCCAGTACTTC.